Each of the 23 T cell receptor beta chains below was sequenced from the same sample in a study of OX40 agonist ivuxolimab in advanced cancers. The library was made by the immunoSEQ multiplex PCR assay. TCRdb stores this immuneACCESS table with in-frame sequences only. Part of the clones is absent; in the studies checked, under half of the shortfall reflects unresolved V genes, and no reason is known for the rest. The table for this sample lists tens of thousands of clones; roughly 84% of them were counted only once. In total, the top ten clones hold roughly 4.4% of the sample. The sample in question was CD4+ or CD8+ T cells sorted from blood, obtained in a trial of the OX40 agonist ivuxolimab. Receptor source: an adult with an advanced solid tumor such as melanoma, head and neck, liver or kidney cancer.

The chain employs TRBV4-1 and TRBJ2-7; D is tentatively TRBD1 or TRBD2 (5 bases each). CDR1 and CDR2 (germline): MGHRA, YSYEKL. CDR3 length: 16 residues. V was pared by 1 base and J by 3 bases, with 16 bases between. The CDR3 bases are TGCGCCAGCAGCCAAGCCTTGGGACCGTCTTACTACGAGCAGTACTTC. This sequence encodes CASSQALGPSYYEQYF.

The chain couples TRBV4-1 to TRBJ2-2; tentatively, D is TRBD1 (5 bases). Trimming left V 0 bases short and J 5 bases short, with 10 bases between. Germline CDR1 and CDR2: MGHRA and YSYEKL. The CDR3 sequence is 15 residues long. CDR3 region: CASSQDPQGTGELFF. CDR3 sequence (DNA): TGCGCCAGCAGCCAAGATCCCCAGGGAACCGGGGAGCTGTTTTTT.

The V gene is TRBV7-9, the J gene TRBJ2-2, with 7 bases identical to TRBD2. Germline assignment: CDR1 SEHNR and CDR2 FQNEAQ (reference sequence). Trimming took 3 bases from V and 9 from J; bases not matched to a gene: 7. The CDR3 totals 14 residues. The CDR3 loop is CASSLTSTSRELFF. The CDR3 DNA reads TGTGCCAGCAGCTTGACTAGCACGTCCCGGGAGCTGTTTTTT.

The CDR3 region is CASSQGLAGYYEQYF. The CDR3, as DNA: TGTGCCAGCAGCCAGGGACTAGCGGGGTACTACGAGCAGTACTTC. The V and J genes are TRBV7-9 and TRBJ2-7; TRBD2 matches 13 bases. The germline V gene has CDR1 SEHNR and CDR2 FQNEAQ (reference sequence). V trimming: 5 bases; J trimming: 3 bases; junction bases outside the gene matches: 4. This CDR3 is built from 15 residues.

This rearrangement joins TRBV7-9 to TRBJ1-5, with a weak D call TRBD1 (6 bases). This CDR3 has 14 residues. Trimming removed 7 bases from V and 3 bases from J, with 13 bases in between. Germline CDR1 is SEHNR and CDR2 is FQNEAQ (reference sequence). The CDR3 coding sequence is TGTGCCAGCACCTCCCTGGGGGCCAATCAGCCCCAGCATTTT. This translates into CASTSLGANQPQHF.

V usage is TRBV5-5 and J usage is TRBJ2-7; TRBD2 might be the D (6 bases). Germline CDR1 and CDR2: SGHKS and YYEKEE (reference sequence). Trimming took 4 bases from V and 7 from J, leaving 15 bases between them. The CDR3 is 13 residues long. The CDR3 nucleotides read TGTGCCAGCAGCCTCTCGGGACTCTGGGAGCAGTACTTC. It is translated as CASSLSGLWEQYF.

This clone appeared a few times. The chain links TRBV19 to TRBJ1-6; D gene ambiguous. Trimming took 3 bases from V and 8 from J, leaving 5 bases between them. This CDR3 region has 12 residues. Germline CDR1 LNHDA, CDR2 SQIVND (reference sequence). CDR3 DNA sequence: TGTGCCAGTAGTATTACTGATTCACCCCTCCACTTT. Protein sequence: CASSITDSPLHF.

The chain carries TRBV4-1 and TRBJ1-4; 9 bases line up with TRBD1. The CDR3 loop spans 15 amino acids. The ends lost 0 bases at V and 8 bases at J; junction bases unmatched: 4. Per the germline V gene, CDR1 is MGHRA and CDR2 is YSYEKL. DNA of the CDR3: TGCGCCAGCAGCCAAGAGACAGGGGGTTGGGAAAAACTGTTTTTT. Translating it yields CASSQETGGWEKLFF.

This chain connects TRBV7-2 to TRBJ2-3, with D possibly being TRBD1 (5 bases). Germline CDR1 reads SGHTA; CDR2 reads FQGNSA. The V gene lost 3 bases and the J gene lost 3 bases, with 13 bases spanning the gap. The CDR3 length is 15 residues. The CDR3 sequence is CASSFRAWRTDTQYF. For the CDR3, the DNA is TGTGCCAGCAGCTTCAGGGCATGGAGAACAGATACGCAGTATTTT.

The rearrangement links TRBV6-1 to TRBJ2-7; TRBD1 matches at 7 bases. Germline-derived CDR1 and CDR2 are MNHNS and SASEGT. V shed 3 bases and J 4 bases; nucleotides not matched to a gene: 0. CDR3 length: 12 residues. The CDR3 here is CASSDRGYEQYF. CDR3 nucleotide sequence: TGTGCCAGCAGTGACAGGGGGTACGAGCAGTACTTC.

This rearrangement joins TRBV7-8 to TRBJ2-7; D is ambiguous. Trimming stripped 1 base from V and 2 bases from J, with 6 bases between. There are 13 residues in the CDR3. Per germline, CDR1 SGHVS and CDR2 FQNEAQ. The CDR3: CASSLERAYEQYF. Written as DNA, the CDR3 is TGTGCCAGCAGCTTAGAGCGAGCCTACGAGCAGTACTTC. Looking up the rest from reference TRBV7-8 and TRBJ2-7 gives the full variable domain: GAGVSQSPRYKVAKRGQDVALRCDPISGHVSLFWYQQALGQGPEFLTYFQNEAQLDKSGLPSDRFFAERPEGSVSTLKIQRTQQEDSAVYLCASSLERAYEQYFGPGTRLTVT.

As for this clone: Other nucleotide sequences in the sample specify the same CDR3. V usage is TRBV19 and J usage is TRBJ2-2; maybe TRBD1 (6 bases). The CDR3 has 14 amino acids. CDR1 and CDR2 from the germline V gene are LNHDA and SQIVND (reference sequence). Trimming stripped 0 bases from V and 7 bases from J, with 9 bases between. The CDR3 DNA reads TGTGCCAGTAGTATAGAGGGGACACGCGGGGAGCTGTTTTTT. Its protein product is CASSIEGTRGELFF. The whole variable domain, filled in from reference TRBV19 and TRBJ2-2, reads DGGITQSPKYLFRKEGQNVTLSCEQNLNHDAMYWYRQDPGQGLRLIYYSQIVNDFQKGDIAEGYSVSREKKESFPLTVTSAQKNPTAFYLCASSIEGTRGELFFGEGSRLTVL.

The chain recombines TRBV28 with TRBJ1-1; maybe TRBD1 (5 bases). Germline loops: CDR1 MDHEN, CDR2 SYDVKM. The CDR3 spans 14 residues. V lost 6 bases, J lost 4 bases, and 15 bases lay in between. CDR3 sequence: CASSAVGGSTEAFF. The CDR3 bases are TGTGCCAGCAGCGCTGTGGGGGGGAGCACTGAAGCTTTCTTT.

The rearrangement joins TRBV6-1 to TRBJ1-5; 7 positions agree with TRBD1. Germline CDR1 MNHNS, CDR2 SASEGT. The CDR3 is 14 residues long. After removal of 6 bases from V and 7 bases from J, the junction contained 9 bases not matched to a gene. As DNA, the CDR3 is TGTGCCAGCAGAGAAAGAGGGGGCCGGCAGCCCCAGCATTTT. Its protein is CASRERGGRQPQHF.

This chain uses TRBV4-1 with TRBJ2-7; 15 bases match TRBD2. This CDR3 is built from 18 residues. The V and J ends lost 4 bases and 2 bases, in that order; junction bases with no gene match: 9. CDR1 is MGHRA, CDR2 YSYEKL, per germline. The chain's CDR3 is CASSPGLAGGPMAYEQYF. The CDR3 DNA reads as TGCGCCAGCAGCCCAGGACTAGCGGGAGGGCCGATGGCCTACGAGCAGTACTTC.

J is TRBJ1-5 and V is TRBV9; D is unclear. This CDR3 is 15 amino acids long. CDR1 is SGDLS, CDR2 YYNGEE, per germline. V gave up 3 bases and J gave up 3 bases, with 13 bases separating them. The CDR3 sequence is CASSGDDGFNQPQHF. The CDR3 nucleotides read TGTGCCAGCAGCGGGGATGACGGATTCAATCAGCCCCAGCATTTT.

This sequence joins TRBV28 and TRBJ2-7, with D uncertain. Germline CDR1 reads MDHEN; CDR2 reads SYDVKM. There are 13 residues in the CDR3. V was clipped by 3 bases and J by 0 bases, with 6 bases between them. CDR3: CASSFSSSYEQYF. In DNA, the CDR3 is TGTGCCAGCAGTTTCAGCAGCTCCTACGAGCAGTACTTC.

The chain employs TRBV30 and TRBJ1-1; no reliable D call. The CDR3 extends over 12 amino acids. CDR1 GTSNPN and CDR2 SVGIG come from the germline V gene (reference sequence). V lost 4 bases and J lost 4, with 10 bases in between. The CDR3, as DNA: TGTGCCTGGAACGTACTGAGCACTGAAGCTTTCTTT. Translated, it gives CAWNVLSTEAFF.

The V call is TRBV2, the J call TRBJ2-6, with D maybe TRBD2 (6 bases). CDR1 SNHLY and CDR2 FYNNEI come from the germline V gene. This CDR3 spans 15 amino acids. V shed 6 bases and J shed 2 bases, with 11 bases lying between them. Here the CDR3 DNA reads TGTGCCAGCAGCACCGGGAGTCCTGGGGCCAACGTCCTGACTTTC. It yields the protein CASSTGSPGANVLTF.

The J gene is TRBJ2-1, the V gene TRBV5-6; D gene uncertain. This CDR3 spans 12 amino acids. The germline V gene has CDR1 SGHDT and CDR2 YYEEEE. Between the trimmed V and J ends, which lost 1 base and 10 bases, there was a span of 9 bases. The CDR3 region has the DNA TGTGCCAGCAGCTTGTCTACGGCCGAGCAGTTCTTC. Translated, it gives CASSLSTAEQFF. The full variable domain, rest sourced from reference TRBV5-6 and TRBJ2-1, is DAGVTQSPTHLIKTRGQQVTLRCSPKSGHDTVSWYQQALGQGPQFIFQYYEEEERQRGNFPDRFSGHQFPNYSSELNVNALLLGDSALYLCASSLSTAEQFFGPGTRLTVL.

V gene TRBV2 combines with J gene TRBJ1-1; no clear D gene. The CDR3 is 15 amino acids. Germline CDR1 reads SNHLY; CDR2 reads FYNNEI. The V and J ends lost 6 bases and 4 bases respectively, with 18 bases between them. The CDR3 spells CASSLTSPASTEAFF. The CDR3 DNA reads as TGTGCCAGCAGCCTAACCTCTCCAGCTAGCACTGAAGCTTTCTTT. Using reference TRBV2 and TRBJ1-1 for the parts outside the CDR3, the full variable domain is EPEVTQTPSHQVTQMGQEVILRCVPISNHLYFYWYRQILGQKVEFLVSFYNNEISEKSEIFDDQFSVERPDGSNFTLKIRSTKLEDSAMYFCASSLTSPASTEAFFGQGTRLTVV.

The chain employs TRBV6-1 and TRBJ1-1, with no clear D. In germline, CDR1 is MNHNS, CDR2 SASEGT. V lost 8 bases and J 1 base, leaving 5 bases between the germline ends. The CDR3 has 11 residues. The CDR3 region is CASVANTEAFF. The CDR3 bases are TGTGCCAGCGTCGCGAACACTGAAGCTTTCTTT.

This clone occurred once. The chain combines TRBV11-2 with TRBJ2-3, with D perhaps given as TRBD1 or TRBD2 (7 bases each). The CDR3 is 16 amino acids. Per germline, CDR1 SGHAT and CDR2 FQNNGV. Trimming stripped 4 bases from V and 3 bases from J, with 17 bases between. The CDR3 DNA sequence: TGTGCCAGCAGCTATCAGGGGGGGCTCTTGACAGATACGCAGTATTTT. Translation: CASSYQGGLLTDTQYF.